This T cell receptor (beta chain) appears in the sequencing data of a study of blood T cell repertoires in COVID-19. The assay was immunoSEQ multiplex PCR, and TCRdb's table has in-frame clones only and misses some. The sample includes over 55,000 clones, over 80% of them seen just once. Sequences were obtained from peripheral blood. The TCR originated in a man aged 45-65 years with active COVID-19.

CDR3 sequence reads: CASVAGEGQPQHF. The CDR3 nucleotides read TGTGCCAGCGTGGCGGGAGAGGGGCAGCCCCAGCATTTT. The chain employs TRBV6-6 and TRBJ1-5; TRBD1 might be the D (5 bases). Germline V gene sequence: CDR1 MNHNY, CDR2 SVGAGI (reference sequence). This CDR3 is built from 13 residues. Trimming cost V 8 bases and J 7 bases, with 15 bases left between them.